This T cell receptor (beta chain) is from a study of shared clonotypes between healthy human individuals. Overall study: The donor pool was made up of two women and a few men aged 18 to 49.

A word on this clone: Its specificity is unknown.

V dropped 0 bases and J dropped 5; count of bases not matched to a gene: 8. The CDR3 extends over 17 amino acids. Per germline, CDR1 MNHEY and CDR2 SMNVEV (reference sequence). Study findings and constraints: Shared across four donors were around 5% of the naive CD4 clonotypes.

Once extracted for a subset, genomic DNA was divided evenly among several immunoSEQ plates. TCRdb's table, derived via immunoSEQ multiplex PCR, lists solely in-frame clones and lacks some. The table lists under 2,500,000 clones, approximately 96% of them singletons. The chain couples TRBV27 to TRBJ2-1; 9 bases map to TRBD2. This receptor was identified in a young man in good health. Sequenced material: naive CD4+ T cells sorted from blood. The subset denotes: CD45RA+ positively selected. The CDR3 loop is CASSLSVWRGGNNEQFF. The CDR3 DNA is TGTGCCAGCAGTTTATCCGTTTGGCGGGGGGGCAACAATGAGCAGTTCTTC.